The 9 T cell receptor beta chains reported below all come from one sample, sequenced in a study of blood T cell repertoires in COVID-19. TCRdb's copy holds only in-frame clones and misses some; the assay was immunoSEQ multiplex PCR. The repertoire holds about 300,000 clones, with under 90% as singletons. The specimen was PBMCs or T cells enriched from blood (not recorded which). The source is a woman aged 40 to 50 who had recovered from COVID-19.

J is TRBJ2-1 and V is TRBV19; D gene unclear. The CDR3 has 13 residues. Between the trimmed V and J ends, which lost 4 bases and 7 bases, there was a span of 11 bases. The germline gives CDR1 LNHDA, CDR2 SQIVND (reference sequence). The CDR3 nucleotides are TGTGCCAGTAGTACTAGTGTTCTTAATGAGCAGTTCTTC. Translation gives CASSTSVLNEQFF.

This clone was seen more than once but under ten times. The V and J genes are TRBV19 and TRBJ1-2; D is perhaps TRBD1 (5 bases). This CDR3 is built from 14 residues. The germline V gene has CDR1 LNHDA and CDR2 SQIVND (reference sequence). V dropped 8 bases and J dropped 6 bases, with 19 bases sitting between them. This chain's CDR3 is CASSPQGESHGYTF. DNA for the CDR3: TGTGCCAGTTCCCCCCAGGGCGAGAGCCATGGCTACACCTTC.

The CDR3 sequence: CASSLGGTQRNTIYF. The CDR3 DNA reads as TGTGCCAGCAGCTTGGGAGGGACACAAAGAAACACCATATATTTT. This chain connects TRBV5-4 to TRBJ1-3; D possibly corresponds to TRBD1 (6 bases). The CDR3 spans 15 residues. V was shortened by 0 bases and J by 5 bases, with 12 bases between the two germline ends. Germline CDR1 is SGHNT and CDR2 is YYREEE (reference sequence).

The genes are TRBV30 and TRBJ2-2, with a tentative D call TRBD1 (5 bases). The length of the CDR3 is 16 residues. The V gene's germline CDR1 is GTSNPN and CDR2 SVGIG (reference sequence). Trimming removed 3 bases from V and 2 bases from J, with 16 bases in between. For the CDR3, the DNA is TGTGCCTGGAGCGAACAGGAGCTCTACAACACCGGGGAGCTGTTTTTT. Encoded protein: CAWSEQELYNTGELFF.

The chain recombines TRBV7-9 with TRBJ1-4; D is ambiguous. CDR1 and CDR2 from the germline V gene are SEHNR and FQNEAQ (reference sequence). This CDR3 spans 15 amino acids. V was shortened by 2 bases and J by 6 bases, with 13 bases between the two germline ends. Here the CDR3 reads CASSLSRGRDEKLFF. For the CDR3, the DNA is TGTGCCAGCAGCTTATCACGGGGAAGGGATGAAAAACTGTTTTTT.

The chain's CDR3 is CASSPRGGEQYF. The DNA of the CDR3 is TGTGCCAGCAGCCCGAGGGGGGGGGAGCAGTACTTC. The chain carries TRBV6-2 or TRBV6-3 and TRBJ2-7; D possibly corresponds to TRBD2 (7 bases). Deletions cut 6 bases from V and 7 bases from J, with 13 bases between. CDR3 length: 12 amino acids. Germline assignment: CDR1 MNHEY and CDR2 SVGEGT.

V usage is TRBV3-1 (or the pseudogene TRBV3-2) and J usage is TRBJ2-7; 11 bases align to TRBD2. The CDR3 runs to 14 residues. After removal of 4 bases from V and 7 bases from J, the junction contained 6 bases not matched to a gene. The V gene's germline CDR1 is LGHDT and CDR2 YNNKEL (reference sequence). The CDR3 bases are TGTGCCAGCAGCCTCTTAGCGGGAGGGCAAGAGCAGTACTTC. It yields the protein CASSLLAGGQEQYF.

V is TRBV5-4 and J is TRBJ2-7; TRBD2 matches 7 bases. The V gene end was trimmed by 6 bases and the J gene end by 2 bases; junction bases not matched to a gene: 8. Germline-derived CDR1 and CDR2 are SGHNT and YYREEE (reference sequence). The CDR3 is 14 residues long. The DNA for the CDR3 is TGTGCCAGCATAAGCGGGATTTCGCCCTACGAGCAGTACTTC. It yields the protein CASISGISPYEQYF.

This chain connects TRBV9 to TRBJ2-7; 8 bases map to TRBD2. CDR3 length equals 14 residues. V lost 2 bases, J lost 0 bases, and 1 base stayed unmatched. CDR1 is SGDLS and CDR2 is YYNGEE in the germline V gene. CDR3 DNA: TGTGCCAGCAGCGTGACTAGCGCCTCCTACGAGCAGTACTTC. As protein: CASSVTSASYEQYF.